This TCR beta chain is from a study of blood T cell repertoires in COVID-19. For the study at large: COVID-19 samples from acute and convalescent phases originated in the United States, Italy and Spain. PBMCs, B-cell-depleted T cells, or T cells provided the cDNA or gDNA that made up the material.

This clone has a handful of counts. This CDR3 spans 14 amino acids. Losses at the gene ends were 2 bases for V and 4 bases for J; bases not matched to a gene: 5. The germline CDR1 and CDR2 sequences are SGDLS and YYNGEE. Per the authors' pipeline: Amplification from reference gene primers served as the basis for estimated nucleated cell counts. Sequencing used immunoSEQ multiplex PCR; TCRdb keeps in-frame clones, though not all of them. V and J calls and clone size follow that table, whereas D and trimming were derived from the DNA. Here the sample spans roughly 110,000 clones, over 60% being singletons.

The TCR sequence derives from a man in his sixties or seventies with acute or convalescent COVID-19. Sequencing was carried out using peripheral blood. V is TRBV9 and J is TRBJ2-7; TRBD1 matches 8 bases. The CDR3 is CASSVGQGNYEQYF. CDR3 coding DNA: TGTGCCAGCAGCGTTGGACAGGGCAATTACGAGCAGTACTTC.